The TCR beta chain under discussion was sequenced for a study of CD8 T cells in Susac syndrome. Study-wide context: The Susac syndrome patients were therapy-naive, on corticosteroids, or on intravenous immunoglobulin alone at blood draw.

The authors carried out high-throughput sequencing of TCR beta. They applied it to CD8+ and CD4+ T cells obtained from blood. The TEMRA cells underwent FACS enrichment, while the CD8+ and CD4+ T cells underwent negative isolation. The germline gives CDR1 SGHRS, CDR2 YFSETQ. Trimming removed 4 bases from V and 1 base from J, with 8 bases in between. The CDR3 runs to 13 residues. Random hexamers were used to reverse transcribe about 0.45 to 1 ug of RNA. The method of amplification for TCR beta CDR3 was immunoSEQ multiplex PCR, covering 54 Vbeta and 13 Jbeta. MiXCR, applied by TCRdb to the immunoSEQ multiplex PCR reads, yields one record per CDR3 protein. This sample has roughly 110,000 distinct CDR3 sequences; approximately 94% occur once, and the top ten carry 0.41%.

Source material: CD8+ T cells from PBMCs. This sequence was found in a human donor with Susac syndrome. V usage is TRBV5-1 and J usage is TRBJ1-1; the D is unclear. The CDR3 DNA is TGCGCCAGCAGCGCGGGCCCGAACACTGAAGCTTTCTTT. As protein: CASSAGPNTEAFF.